This T cell receptor (beta chain) was identified during a study of T-cell reconstitution after alpha-beta-depleted transplantation in children. V was trimmed by 1 base and J by 7 bases, leaving 11 bases between them. The CDR3 extends over 13 amino acids. The germline V gene encodes CDR1 SGHAT and CDR2 FQNNGV. TCRbeta library construction was performed incorporating unique molecular identifiers. TCRdb re-called the PCR reads with MiXCR, one entry per CDR3 protein. The table includes under 450,000 distinct CDR3 sequences, approximately 12% detected once. Sequencing used PBMCs, obtained from the stem cell graft. The chain recombines TRBV11-2 with TRBJ2-7; D is undetermined. This TCR derives from a human donor who donated a stem cell graft to a child with Fanconi anemia. This CDR3 is CASSLVAAGEQYV. The CDR3 bases are TGTGCCAGCAGCTTAGTGGCAGCCGGGGAGCAGTACGTC.